This paragraph reports one TCR beta chain. V lost 1 base to trimming and J lost 7 bases; unmatched junction nucleotides: 8. Germline-derived CDR1 and CDR2 are LGHNA and YNFKEQ. The CDR3 covers 17 residues. This record comes from a study of CD8 T cells in Susac syndrome. Whole-study context: At blood draw, Susac syndrome patients were therapy-naive, on corticosteroids, or on intravenous immunoglobulin alone.

Random hexamers primed reverse transcription of 0.5 to 1 ug RNA. An immunoSEQ multiplex PCR generated amplified TCR beta CDR3 products spanning 54 Vbeta and 13 Jbeta. One entry per CDR3 protein results from TCRdb running MiXCR on the immunoSEQ multiplex PCR reads. The sample has roughly 250,000 distinct CDR3 sequences, 95% to 97% seen once. The V gene is TRBV4-2, the J gene TRBJ2-1, with TRBD1 matching over 12 bases. This clonotype originated in a human donor with Susac syndrome. The sample taken for sequencing was CD4+ T cells from PBMCs. The CDR3 sequence is CASSQAQGTGGINEQFF. CDR3 DNA sequence: TGTGCCAGCAGCCAAGCGCAGGGGACAGGGGGCATAAATGAGCAGTTCTTC.